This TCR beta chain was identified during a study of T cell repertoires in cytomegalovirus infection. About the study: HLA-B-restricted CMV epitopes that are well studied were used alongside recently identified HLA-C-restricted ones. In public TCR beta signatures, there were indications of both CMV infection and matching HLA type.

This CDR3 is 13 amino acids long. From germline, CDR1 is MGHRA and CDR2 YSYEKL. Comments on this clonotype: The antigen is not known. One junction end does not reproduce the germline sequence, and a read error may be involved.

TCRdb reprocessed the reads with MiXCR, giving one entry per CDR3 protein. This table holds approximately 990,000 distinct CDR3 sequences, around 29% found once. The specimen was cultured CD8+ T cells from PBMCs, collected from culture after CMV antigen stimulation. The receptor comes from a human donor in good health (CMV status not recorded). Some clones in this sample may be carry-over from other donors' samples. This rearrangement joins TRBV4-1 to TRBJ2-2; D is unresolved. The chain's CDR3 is CASSQDIYGELFF. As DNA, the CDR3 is TGTGCCAGCAGCCAAGATATTTACGGGGAGCTGTTTTTT.